These 20 T cell receptor beta chains were sequenced from one sample in a study of radiotherapy plus CTLA-4 blockade in lung cancer (dated by TCRdb to 2017 to 2018). The receptor library was made with the immunoSEQ multiplex PCR assay. TCRdb obtained this table from immuneACCESS and retained in-frame rearrangements with V and J assigned. These tables miss some clones; where compared with another copy, unresolved V genes account for less than half of the shortfall, and the remainder is unexplained. This sample gives more than 90,000 clones in total; 78% of them show up just once. Clones ranked in the top ten supply about 5% of the sample. Source: peripheral blood, taken from a patient treated with radiotherapy plus ipilimumab. The receptor set was obtained from a human donor with non-small cell lung cancer who had a partial response to radiotherapy plus ipilimumab.

The CDR3 here is CASRDRDRGRQYV. The CDR3, as DNA: TGTGCCAGCAGAGACCGGGACAGGGGAAGACAGTACGTC. V usage is TRBV6-5 and J usage is TRBJ2-7, with TRBD1 matching 10 bases. J was trimmed by 10 bases and V by 6 bases; bases with no gene match: 9. The CDR3 spans 13 residues. The V gene's germline CDR1 is MNHEY and CDR2 SVGAGI.

J is TRBJ2-5 and V is TRBV30; no definite D call. CDR1 is GTSNPN and CDR2 is SVGIG in the germline V gene (reference sequence). The CDR3 contains 13 residues. The germline V and J ends were trimmed by 0 bases and 5 bases, with 10 bases remaining between them. DNA for the CDR3: TGTGCCTGGAGTGTTCGGTTGAGGGAGACCCAGTACTTC. Translated: CAWSVRLRETQYF.

The V call is TRBV6-1, the J call TRBJ2-3, with D hard to call. Germline V gene data show CDR1 as MNHNS and CDR2 as SASEGT. Trimming cost V 8 bases and J 4 bases, with 10 bases left between them. The CDR3 contains 12 residues. The CDR3 region is CASSESADTQYF. The CDR3 region has the DNA TGTGCCAGCTCGGAGAGTGCAGATACGCAGTATTTT.

The chain recombines TRBV5-4 with TRBJ2-3; a weak D match, TRBD1 (6 bases). The CDR3 runs to 16 residues. V was trimmed by 5 bases and J by 0 bases, leaving 16 bases between them. CDR1 SGHNT and CDR2 YYREEE come from the germline V gene (reference sequence). DNA for the CDR3: TGTGCCAGCAGATCGGGACAACCTACTAGCACAGATACGCAGTATTTT. Protein sequence: CASRSGQPTSTDTQYF.

J is TRBJ1-1 and V is TRBV28; tentative D call: TRBD1 (6 bases). CDR3 length: 13 amino acids. In germline, CDR1 is MDHEN, CDR2 SYDVKM. The V and J ends lost 7 bases and 6 bases respectively, with 15 bases between them. This chain's CDR3 is CASTPVRGPEAFF. Written as DNA, the CDR3 is TGTGCCAGCACCCCTGTCAGGGGTCCTGAAGCTTTCTTT.

The CDR3 is CASSFRTGVNIQYF. CDR3 DNA: TGTGCCAGCAGTTTCCGGACAGGGGTAAACATTCAGTACTTC. The chain has TRBV6-5 and TRBJ2-4; 9 bases are shared with TRBD1. The germline gives CDR1 MNHEY, CDR2 SVGAGI. The CDR3 is made up of 14 amino acids. V shed 4 bases and J 6 bases; nucleotides not matched to a gene: 4.

The rearrangement links TRBV18 to TRBJ1-5; 7 positions agree with TRBD1. The trim removed 2 bases at V and 4 bases at J, leaving 8 bases unmatched. The CDR3 has 16 residues. Germline loops: CDR1 KGHSH, CDR2 LQKENI. In DNA form, the CDR3 reads TGTGCCAGCTCACCAACCGGGACAGAAATTAATCAGCCCCAGCATTTT. Translated: CASSPTGTEINQPQHF.

The CDR3 nucleotides read TGTGCCAGCAGACGGAACAGGGAAGGTGGCTACACCTTC. This codes for CASRRNREGGYTF. The chain is built from TRBV6-4 and TRBJ1-2; possibly TRBD1 for D (6 bases). This CDR3 region has 13 residues. The germline gives CDR1 MRHNA, CDR2 SNTAGT. Trimming removed 6 bases from V and 7 bases from J, with 15 bases in between.

DNA of the CDR3: TGTGCCAGCAGTTTTGGTAATGGTGCGGAGGGTAAAGGCTACACCTTC. This translates into CASSFGNGAEGKGYTF. V gene TRBV28 combines with J gene TRBJ1-2, with D unclear. The CDR3 covers 16 residues. Germline V gives CDR1 MDHEN, CDR2 SYDVKM. Trimming shortened V by 3 bases and J by 8 bases, and 22 bases separated the two germline ends.

This clone was recorded only once. One end of the junction does not line up with germline, which may come from a read error. This sample includes further DNA sequences coding for the same CDR3. The DNA for the CDR3 is TGTGCCAGCAGTTTAGAGGGACAGACATCCTACGAGCAGTACTTC. Its translation: CASSLEGQTSYEQYF. The V call is TRBV11-1, the J call TRBJ2-7; 7 bases match TRBD1. The germline V gene has CDR1 SGHAT and CDR2 FQDESV (reference sequence). The CDR3 runs 15 residues.

This chain connects TRBV6-6 to TRBJ1-2; D call uncertain. Trimming removed 5 bases from V and 7 bases from J, with 17 bases in between. The CDR3 loop spans 14 amino acids. The V gene's germline CDR1 is MNHNY and CDR2 SVGAGI (reference sequence). In nucleotides, the CDR3 is TGTGCCAGCAGTCAACTGGAGGGTTCAGGTGGCTACACCTTC. Residues: CASSQLEGSGGYTF.

The chain recombines TRBV19 with TRBJ2-2; 8 nucleotides line up with TRBD2. The J segment lost 6 bases and the V segment lost 2 bases, leaving 2 bases of the junction unmatched. The V gene's germline CDR1 is LNHDA and CDR2 SQIVND (reference sequence). The CDR3 length is 14 residues. As DNA, the CDR3 is TGTGCCAGTAGTATAAGCGGGAGTGCCGGGGAGCTGTTTTTT. The encoded protein is CASSISGSAGELFF.

The V and J genes are TRBV6-1 and TRBJ1-1; TRBD1 might be the D (5 bases). The CDR3 has 15 residues. V was trimmed by 1 base and J by 6 bases, leaving 15 bases between them. Germline V gene lookup returns CDR1 MNHNS and CDR2 SASEGT. The CDR3: CASSEVSGLLAEAFF. Here the CDR3 DNA reads TGTGCCAGCAGTGAAGTGTCAGGGCTCCTCGCTGAAGCTTTCTTT.

The chain carries TRBV5-1 and TRBJ2-1; TRBD2 is a possible D gene (6 bases). The CDR3 has 16 residues. Germline loops: CDR1 SGHRS, CDR2 YFSETQ. V was clipped by 2 bases and J by 0 bases, with 12 bases between them. CDR3 nucleotides: TGCGCCAGCAGCTTTCTAGCGTCCAGCTCCTACAATGAGCAGTTCTTC. Its protein is CASSFLASSSYNEQFF.

In this sample, this clone turned up once. This chain uses TRBV5-6 with TRBJ2-1, with unresolved D. Per the germline V gene, CDR1 is SGHDT and CDR2 is YYEEEE. The CDR3 consists of 16 residues. Trimming took 4 bases from V and 1 from J, leaving 15 bases between them. The CDR3 region is CASSRSVYSSYNEQFF. DNA of the CDR3: TGTGCCAGCAGCCGTTCGGTTTATTCGTCCTACAATGAGCAGTTCTTC.

The rearrangement uses TRBV15 and TRBJ1-1, with D possibly TRBD1 on 6 matching bases. CDR3 length: 12 amino acids. Germline V gene lookup returns CDR1 LNHNV and CDR2 YYDKDF (reference sequence). V was trimmed by 3 bases and J by 8 bases, leaving 10 bases between them. CDR3 in amino acids: CATSRGAGEAFF. As DNA, the CDR3 is TGTGCCACCAGCAGGGGGGCAGGGGAAGCTTTCTTT.

This clone was seen only once. J is TRBJ2-1 and V is TRBV4-1; 11 bases are shared with TRBD2. Germline lookup yields CDR1 MGHRA and CDR2 YSYEKL. The CDR3 covers 17 residues. With V trimmed by 0 bases and J by 7 bases, 8 bases remained unmatched. CDR3: CASSQDVRLAGRNEQFF. The DNA of the CDR3 is TGCGCCAGCAGCCAAGATGTGAGACTAGCGGGGCGGAATGAGCAGTTCTTC.

This clone was found once. The chain recombines TRBV9 with TRBJ2-5; a weak D match, TRBD2 (7 bases). Between the trimmed V and J ends, which lost 3 bases and 1 base, there was a span of 19 bases. This CDR3 region has 17 residues. Germline V gene lookup returns CDR1 SGDLS and CDR2 YYNGEE. CDR3 nucleotide sequence: TGTGCCAGCAGCGCCGGGGGGCGGTTTGGGGGCCAAGAGACCCAGTACTTC. Its translation is CASSAGGRFGGQETQYF.

The chain has TRBV20-1 and TRBJ1-2; 9 nucleotides align to TRBD1. This CDR3 is built from 11 residues. Germline V CDR1 and CDR2: DFQATT, SNEGSKA (reference sequence). The junction had 2 bases not matched to a gene; V was cut back by 4 bases and J by 8 bases. CDR3 region: CSATQGAGYTF. CDR3 in DNA: TGCAGTGCTACACAGGGGGCCGGCTACACCTTC.

The chain recombines TRBV4-3 with TRBJ1-2; 9 positions agree with TRBD1. Germline V gene data show CDR1 as LGHNA and CDR2 as YSLEER. The CDR3 consists of 16 residues. Trimming removed 2 bases from V and 10 bases from J; junction bases left unmatched: 14. CDR3 region: CASSQIPLTGGGAYTF. The CDR3 DNA sequence: TGCGCCAGCAGCCAAATCCCCTTGACAGGGGGGGGTGCCTACACCTTC.